This T cell receptor beta chain comes out of a study of T-cell reconstitution after alpha-beta-depleted transplantation in children. The study's findings and limits: The origin of high day-60 TCRbeta diversity in some patients lay in surviving recipient T cells and thymic progenitors.

Comments on this clonotype: The antigen remains undetermined. It may be a read error: a sequence one base away is much more abundant.

Trimming took off 4 bases at V and 2 bases at J, with 11 bases between the two ends. CDR3 length equals 14 residues. The germline CDR1 and CDR2 sequences are ENHRY and SYGVKD. Construction of the TCRbeta library involved unique molecular identifiers. TCRdb used MiXCR to reprocess the PCR reads, holding one entry per CDR3 protein. The table lists around 700,000 distinct CDR3 sequences, approximately 14% of them singletons. This specimen was PBMCs, taken before TCRalphabeta/CD19-depleted stem cell transplant. This receptor was taken from a girl aged 2 to 9 with congenital amegakaryocytic thrombocytopenia, due to receive a stem cell transplant. The chain recombines TRBV10-3 with TRBJ2-5; D ambiguous. This chain's CDR3 is CAISGARWQETQYF. DNA of the CDR3: TGTGCCATCAGTGGGGCAAGGTGGCAAGAGACCCAGTACTTC.